Below, one T cell receptor beta chain is given with its context. This clone showed up many times. Its antigen is still unknown. Qualities for individual bases were not recorded, and no much larger clone is one base off. V loses 5 bases, J loses 15 bases, and the germline ends lie 17 bases apart. The CDR3 covers 12 residues, taking in both the cysteine and the phenylalanine. Only the CDR3 DNA is retained, 36 bases long and in frame from the first base. CDR1 MDHEN and CDR2 SYDVKM were looked up in the germline V gene. The data stem from a study of blood T cell repertoires in COVID-19 (dated by TCRdb to about 2020). Concerning the study at large: The collaborator samples originated in the United States, Italy and Spain and spanned the acute and convalescent phases of COVID-19. The prospective study material was composed of cDNA or gDNA derived from T cells, B-cell-depleted T cells, or PBMCs. The dataset comprised deeply sampled blood TCRbeta repertoires from subjects exposed to, actively infected with, or recovered from COVID-19. The repertoires were released in a freely available public database intended as a resource for research on the immune response to SARS-CoV-2. The samples were drawn from two sources: the first 160 participants of the ongoing ImmuneRACE study, and over 1,000 subjects contributed by 6 global collaborators. A de-identified subject ID, COVID-19 status, age in years and sex were almost always included in the sample metadata. HLA class I and class II types, where available, came from metadata supplied by the sample provider rather than from assay-based typing.

What the work shows at the level of the full study, not this receptor alone: Clinical and demographic metadata were provided uncurated, with the amount varying by source and participant.

Enrolling through a virtual design, the prospective study's participants ranged in age from roughly 18 to 89 years and lived across about two dozen United States geographic areas. Cohort assignment in the prospective study relied on participant-reported clinical history from a screening survey and a study questionnaire. For ImmuneRACE Cohort 3, a participant was defined as recovered based on two consecutive negative NP/OP PCR tests, clearance by a healthcare professional, or resolution of symptoms. Mobile phlebotomists in the prospective study collected whole blood, serum and a nasopharyngeal or oropharyngeal swab from every participant. Additional blood draws and questionnaires over an approximately 2-month period could optionally be provided by prospective study participants. Before DNA extraction, prospective study blood samples were shipped either frozen or at room temperature. The immunoSEQ Assay, a bias-controlled multiplex PCR, was used to amplify TCRbeta CDR3 regions from genomic DNA. On the study's bioinformatics: The number of nucleated cells in each sample was estimated by amplification of reference gene primers within the assay. Sequence reads were collapsed and filtered to measure the absolute abundance of every unique TCRbeta CDR3 rearrangement. For each sample, productive Simpson clonality was calculated by taking the square root of Simpson's diversity index across productive rearrangements. Drawn from immuneACCESS, this table holds only the in-frame rearrangements with V and J called that TCRdb kept. Clones are partly lost; checked studies trace under half to an unresolved V gene and leave the rest unexplained. V, J and clone size were drawn from that table, and D and trimming were deduced from the DNA. The sample table contains around 250,000 clones; only one count was recorded for approximately 83% of them. The top ten clones comprise under 2.5% of the sample.

Recombination linked TRBV28 to TRBJ2-1; matching of 6 bases hints at TRBD2 as the D gene. Sequencing was performed on PBMCs or T cells enriched from blood (not recorded which). The sequence came from a woman between 50 and 59 years old who had recovered from COVID-19. The DNA sequence follows: TGTGCCAGCAGTCTGGGACTGACGGATCTGTTCTTC. It is translated as CASSLGLTDLFF.